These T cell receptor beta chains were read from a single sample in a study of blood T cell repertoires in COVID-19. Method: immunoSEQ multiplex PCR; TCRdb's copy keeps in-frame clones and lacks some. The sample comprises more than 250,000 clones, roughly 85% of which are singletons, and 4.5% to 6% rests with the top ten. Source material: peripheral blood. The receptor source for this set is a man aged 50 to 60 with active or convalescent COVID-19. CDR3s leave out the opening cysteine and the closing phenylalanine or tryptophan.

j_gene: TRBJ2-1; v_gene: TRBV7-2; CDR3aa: ASSPSRGIYNEQF
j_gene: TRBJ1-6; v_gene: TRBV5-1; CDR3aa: ASSLRGERSSPLH
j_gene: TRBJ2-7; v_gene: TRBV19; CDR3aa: ASSFGYEQY
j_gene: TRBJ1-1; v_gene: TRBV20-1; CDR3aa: SASGNEGAF
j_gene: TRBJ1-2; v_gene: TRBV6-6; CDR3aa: ASSPEGVYGYT
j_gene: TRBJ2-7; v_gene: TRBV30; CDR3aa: AWSRGGSGEQY
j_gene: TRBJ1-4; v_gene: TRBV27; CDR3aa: ASSPIGATNEKLF
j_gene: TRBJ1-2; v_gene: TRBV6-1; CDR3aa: ASRSRGGTLYGYT
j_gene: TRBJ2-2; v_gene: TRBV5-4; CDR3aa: ASSRSGRTGANTGELF
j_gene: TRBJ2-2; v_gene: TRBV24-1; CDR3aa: ATSRGTGELF
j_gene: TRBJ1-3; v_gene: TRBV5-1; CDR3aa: ASSLNGGTGNTIY
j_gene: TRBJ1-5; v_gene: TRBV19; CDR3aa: ASSDTGGWQPQH
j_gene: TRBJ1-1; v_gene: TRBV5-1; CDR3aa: ASSSMNRDRGTEAF
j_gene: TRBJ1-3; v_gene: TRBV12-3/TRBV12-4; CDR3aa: ASSYSGNTIY
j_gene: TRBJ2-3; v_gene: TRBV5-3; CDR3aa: ARSPGPDTQY
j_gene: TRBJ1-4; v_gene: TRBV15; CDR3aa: ATSRDQDRVVRVANEKLF
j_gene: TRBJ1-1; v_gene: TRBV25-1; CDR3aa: ASSAGGSGEAF
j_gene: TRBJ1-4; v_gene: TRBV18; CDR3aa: ASSPDEKLF
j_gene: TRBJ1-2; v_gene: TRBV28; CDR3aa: ASSLSPYGYT
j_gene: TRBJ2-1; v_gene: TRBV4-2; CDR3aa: ASSQVAGGSGNEQF
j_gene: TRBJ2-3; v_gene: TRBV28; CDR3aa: ASRTGGRDTQY
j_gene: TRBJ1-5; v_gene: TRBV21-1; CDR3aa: ASSKATESNQPQH
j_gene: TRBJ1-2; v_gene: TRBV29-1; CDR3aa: SVVGQGMRYT